This T cell receptor (beta chain) emerged from a study of T cell responses to AZD1222 COVID-19 vaccine. V lost 0 bases to trimming and J lost 7 bases, with 16 bases between them. In germline, CDR1 is SGDLS, CDR2 YYNGEE. CDR3 length: 15 amino acids. Clones were read by immunoSEQ multiplex PCR, and TCRdb kept only the in-frame ones, dropping some. This repertoire shows about 140,000 clones, around 93% found once; its top ten account for around 2.8%. The input for sequencing was peripheral blood, taken on day 0 of AZD1222 vaccination. V usage is TRBV9 and J usage is TRBJ1-2; D is unresolved. The TCR comes from an adult in good health. CDR3 nucleotides: TGTGCCAGCAGCGTAGACCCCGGGGATGAGCGTGGCTACACCTTC. It encodes CASSVDPGDERGYTF.